One and the same sample provided the 13 T cell receptor beta chains below, sequenced in a study of blood T cell repertoires in COVID-19. Here immunoSEQ multiplex PCR was the method, and the copy in TCRdb shows in-frame clones only, minus some. The data hold 450,000 or so clones, with over 75% observed a single time. The specimen was peripheral blood. The receptors were sampled from a middle-aged woman with COVID-19, enrolled during active disease.

CDR3 residues: CASSLGALVGAGANVLTF. The CDR3 DNA sequence: TGTGCCAGCAGCTTGGGGGCCCTGGTGGGAGCTGGGGCCAACGTCCTGACTTTC. The chain combines TRBV5-4 with TRBJ2-6; possible D gene TRBD2, 5 bases. The V gene lost 0 bases and the J gene lost 2 bases, with 15 bases spanning the gap. This CDR3 has 18 amino acids. From germline, CDR1 is SGHNT and CDR2 YYREEE (reference sequence).

The CDR3 bases are TGTGCCACCAGCCCGTCACAGGGAAAAGGGGTCTATGGCTACACCTTC. As protein: CATSPSQGKGVYGYTF. This rearrangement joins TRBV15 to TRBJ1-2, with D possibly matching TRBD1 (6 bases). The CDR3 is made up of 16 amino acids. Germline assignment: CDR1 LNHNV and CDR2 YYDKDF (reference sequence). V dropped 5 bases and J dropped 4 bases, with 20 bases sitting between them.

The V gene is TRBV15, the J gene TRBJ2-5, with a weak D call TRBD1 (6 bases). V was pared by 5 bases and J by 4 bases, with 17 bases between. The CDR3 is 15 amino acids. Germline V gives CDR1 LNHNV, CDR2 YYDKDF (reference sequence). The CDR3 is CATSLRGGRGETQYF. CDR3 nucleotides: TGTGCCACCAGCCTCCGTGGGGGCAGGGGAGAGACCCAGTACTTC. Filled out from reference TRBV15 and TRBJ2-5, the complete variable domain reads DAMVIQNPRYQVTQFGKPVTLSCSQTLNHNVMYWYQQKSSQAPKLLFHYYDKDFNNEADTPDNFQSRRPNTSFCFLDIRSPGLGDTAMYLCATSLRGGRGETQYFGPGTRLLVL.

The chain combines TRBV4-2 with TRBJ2-1, with TRBD2 matching over 11 bases. CDR1 and CDR2 (germline): LGHNA, YNFKEQ. This CDR3 contains 16 residues. J gave up 2 bases and V 0 bases, and 0 bases lay outside the gene matches. Here the CDR3 reads CASSQDSGGAYNEQFF. CDR3 sequence (DNA): TGTGCCAGCAGCCAAGATAGCGGGGGGGCCTACAATGAGCAGTTCTTC.

This CDR3 reads CATLAPHQETQYF. For the CDR3, the DNA is TGTGCCACGCTTGCGCCGCACCAAGAGACCCAGTACTTC. The rearrangement uses TRBV10-3 and TRBJ2-5; D gene uncertain. The V gene lost 10 bases and the J gene lost 0 bases, with 12 bases spanning the gap. The CDR3 is 13 amino acids. Germline assignment: CDR1 ENHRY and CDR2 SYGVKD.

This clone was detected a few times. CDR3 nucleotide sequence: TGTGCCACCAGCAGAGATACCGGGGGATCCTCACCCCTCCACTTT. Translation: CATSRDTGGSSPLHF. This chain links TRBV15 with TRBJ1-6, with D possibly matching TRBD1 (5 bases). The CDR3 covers 15 residues. CDR1 and CDR2 (germline): LNHNV, YYDKDF (reference sequence). V shed 0 bases and J shed 10 bases, with 13 bases lying between them.

This chain joins TRBV11-2 and TRBJ2-1; D might be TRBD1 (6 bases). CDR1 SGHAT and CDR2 FQNNGV come from the germline V gene. V was pared by 7 bases and J by 2 bases, with 12 bases between. The CDR3 loop spans 14 amino acids. The CDR3 here is CASTGGHPYNEQFF. The CDR3 nucleotides are TGTGCCAGCACTGGGGGACATCCCTACAATGAGCAGTTCTTC.

The chain couples TRBV27 to TRBJ1-5, with unresolved D. Germline V CDR1 and CDR2: MNHEY, SMNVEV (reference sequence). This CDR3 has 14 amino acids. Trimming removed 4 bases from V and 4 bases from J, with 11 bases in between. The CDR3 sequence is CASSSGPLNQPQHF. CDR3 bases: TGTGCCAGCAGTTCCGGTCCCTTAAATCAGCCCCAGCATTTT.

This chain connects TRBV15 to TRBJ1-5; D might be TRBD1 (6 bases). Germline V gives CDR1 LNHNV, CDR2 YYDKDF (reference sequence). V lost 5 bases, J lost 6 bases, and 17 bases lay in between. This CDR3 region has 15 residues. The CDR3 nucleotides read TGTGCCACCAGCGATGGGACAACCCGAGGTCAGCCCCAGCATTTT. Its protein product is CATSDGTTRGQPQHF.

This clone was observed once. The chain joins TRBV12-3 or TRBV12-4 to TRBJ1-1; no reliable D call. Trimming shortened V by 3 bases and J by 2 bases, and 7 bases separated the two germline ends. The CDR3 runs to 13 residues. The CDR3 is CASSLGRNTEAFF. The CDR3 nucleotides read TGTGCCAGCAGTTTGGGCCGCAACACTGAAGCTTTCTTT.

The gene calls are TRBV30 and TRBJ1-2; TRBD1 is a possible D gene (6 bases). Trimming stripped 0 bases from V and 4 bases from J, with 12 bases between. The CDR3 is made up of 14 amino acids. From germline, CDR1 is GTSNPN and CDR2 SVGIG (reference sequence). The CDR3, as DNA: TGTGCCTGGAGTGTACGGGACACGGCCTATGGCTACACCTTC. It specifies CAWSVRDTAYGYTF.

V gene TRBV14 combines with J gene TRBJ1-4; no clear D gene. Per germline, CDR1 SGHDN and CDR2 FVKESK. The CDR3 sequence is 16 residues long. Between the trimmed V and J ends, which lost 1 base and 0 bases, there was a span of 9 bases. CDR3 DNA sequence: TGTGCCAGCAGCCAAGCCGGTGCGACAACTAATGAAAAACTGTTTTTT. Translating gives CASSQAGATTNEKLFF.

The V and J genes are TRBV5-1 and TRBJ1-2, with 9 positions matching TRBD1. In germline, CDR1 is SGHRS, CDR2 YFSETQ. CDR3 length: 12 amino acids. With 4 bases clipped from V and 8 bases from J, the junction kept 3 bases outside the gene matches. For the CDR3, the DNA is TGCGCCAGCAGCAGGGACAGGGAGGGCTACACCTTC. It yields the protein CASSRDREGYTF.